What follows are 3 T cell receptor beta chains derived from one specimen sequenced in a study of blood T cell repertoires in COVID-19. TCRdb keeps only in-frame clones here, not all; method: immunoSEQ multiplex PCR. Among roughly 300,000 clones listed, about 85% were seen once. The sequenced sample was peripheral blood. The receptors were sampled from a human donor in a cohort sampled during active COVID-19.

The rearrangement joins TRBV11-3 to TRBJ2-3; TRBD2 matches 9 bases. V was pared by 5 bases and J by 3 bases, with 3 bases of the junction left unmatched. CDR1 and CDR2 (germline): SGHNT, YENEEA. CDR3 length: 14 amino acids. In DNA, the CDR3 is TGTGCCAGCAGCCTTAGCGGGAGTACAGATACGCAGTATTTT. Its translation: CASSLSGSTDTQYF.

This clone was observed a handful of times. J is TRBJ1-6 and V is TRBV7-9, with 7 bases matching TRBD1. Trimming at V came to 3 bases and at J to 7 bases, leaving 3 bases not matched to a gene. The CDR3 length is 14 residues. CDR1 SEHNR and CDR2 FQNEAQ come from the germline V gene (reference sequence). CDR3 residues: CASSFTGANSPLHF. CDR3 nucleotides: TGTGCCAGCAGCTTTACAGGGGCAAATTCACCCCTCCACTTT.

The rearrangement joins TRBV4-1 to TRBJ1-2; D uncertain. V lost 1 base to trimming and J lost 4 bases, with 10 bases between them. CDR1 is MGHRA, CDR2 YSYEKL, per germline. CDR3 length: 14 amino acids. The CDR3 sequence: CASSQVRGSYGYTF. In DNA, the CDR3 is TGCGCCAGCAGCCAAGTTCGGGGAAGCTATGGCTACACCTTC.